These 16 T cell receptor beta chains were sequenced from one sample in a study of identical twins. MiXCR, run by TCRdb on the 5' RACE reads, gives a single entry per CDR3 protein. The sample includes about 240,000 distinct CDR3 sequences, 6.5% to 9% of them seen just once. These data also formed part of another study, on yellow fever vaccine responses in identical twins.

The sample consisted of CD8+ T cells sorted from blood. These receptors were obtained from a woman aged 18-29 years in good health.

This clonotype has at least ten counts. This chain links TRBV9 with TRBJ1-2; a possible D gene is TRBD1 (6 bases). CDR1 SGDLS and CDR2 YYNGEE come from the germline V gene. The CDR3 has 14 residues. V lost 6 bases, J lost 4 bases, and 16 bases lay in between. The CDR3 DNA reads TGTGCCAGCACCATAGGGGGGGGTGCCTATGGCTACACCTTC. Protein product: CASTIGGGAYGYTF.

This clonotype has ten or more counts. The chain combines TRBV29-1 with TRBJ2-1, with D perhaps matching TRBD2 (5 bases). This CDR3 is 13 amino acids long. CDR1 is SQVTM and CDR2 is ANQGSEA in the germline V gene. The V gene lost 3 bases and the J gene lost 4 bases, with 10 bases spanning the gap. In DNA, the CDR3 is TGCAGCGTTGAGAGGGCAGGATACAATGAGCAGTTCTTC. This gives the protein CSVERAGYNEQFF.

In its sample, this clonotype was seen a few times. The V and J genes are TRBV5-1 and TRBJ2-1; D is unclear. The CDR3 is 16 amino acids. Germline V gene sequence: CDR1 SGHRS, CDR2 YFSETQ. Trimming stripped 4 bases from V and 0 bases from J, with 14 bases between. CDR3 in amino acids: CASSARLDSSYNEQFF. The CDR3 DNA follows: TGCGCCAGCAGCGCCCGACTTGATAGCTCCTACAATGAGCAGTTCTTC.

This clonotype occurred many times. V gene TRBV29-1 combines with J gene TRBJ2-7; 9 bases line up with TRBD2. V lost 5 bases to trimming and J lost 7 bases; unmatched junction nucleotides: 9. CDR1 is SQVTM, CDR2 ANQGSEA, per germline. The CDR3 is 13 amino acids. The CDR3 coding sequence is TGCAGCGTTAGGTCTAGCGGGACGCTTGAGCAGTACTTC. This encodes CSVRSSGTLEQYF.

This clonotype was counted many times. CDR3 sequence (DNA): TGTGCCAGCAGCTCGCCACGGGGGGATTACAATGAGCAGTTCTTC. This sequence encodes CASSSPRGDYNEQFF. The chain joins TRBV7-9 to TRBJ2-1, with 7 bases that match TRBD2. Germline V CDR1 and CDR2: SEHNR, FQNEAQ (reference sequence). The CDR3 totals 15 residues. Trimming at V came to 4 bases and at J to 4 bases, leaving 7 bases not matched to a gene.

This clonotype was counted ten times or more. This rearrangement joins TRBV5-1 to TRBJ2-2, with TRBD1 as a possible D gene (5 bases). Germline V gene sequence: CDR1 SGHRS, CDR2 YFSETQ. The V end lost 0 bases, the J end lost 0 bases, and 12 bases lay between the germline ends. The CDR3 runs 17 residues. The CDR3 DNA sequence: TGCGCCAGCAGCTTGGACAGGCGGCAATCGAACACCGGGGAGCTGTTTTTT. Its protein product is CASSLDRRQSNTGELFF.

This clonotype occurred a few times. The genes are TRBV10-2 and TRBJ2-7; D perhaps matches TRBD2 (5 bases). Germline CDR1 and CDR2: WSHSY and SAAADI. Trimming stripped 8 bases from V and 0 bases from J, with 17 bases between. The CDR3 totals 15 residues. The CDR3 spells CASLPLAGASYEQYF. The CDR3 DNA is TGCGCCAGCCTCCCTCTGGCGGGTGCCTCCTACGAGCAGTACTTC.

This clonotype was seen a few times. The DNA for the CDR3 is TGTGCCAGCAGCTTAGACAGGGGAGAGGACCAGTACTTC. It yields the protein CASSLDRGEDQYF. The V and J genes are TRBV7-6 and TRBJ2-5, with 7 bases aligning to TRBD1. The CDR3 has 13 residues. The germline V gene encodes CDR1 SGHVS and CDR2 FNYEAQ. Losses at the gene ends were 1 base for V and 10 bases for J; bases not matched to a gene: 6.

The chain is built from TRBV10-2 and TRBJ1-2; TRBD1 might be the D (5 bases). This CDR3 contains 12 residues. Trimming removed 10 bases from V and 8 bases from J, with 17 bases in between. Germline V lookup: CDR1 WSHSY, CDR2 SAAADI. DNA for the CDR3: TGCGCCAACGCCAGGGAGTCGGGCGGCTACACCTTC. The encoded protein is CANARESGGYTF.

This rearrangement joins TRBV6-2 or TRBV6-3 to TRBJ2-2; no definite D call. Germline V gene data show CDR1 as MNHEY and CDR2 as SVGEGT. The CDR3 sequence is 20 residues long. Trimming removed 0 bases at V and 0 bases at J, with 20 bases between. The CDR3 reads CASSYSKSAGSGPNTGELFF. In DNA, the CDR3 is TGTGCCAGCAGTTACTCGAAATCGGCTGGCTCGGGCCCGAACACCGGGGAGCTGTTTTTT.

The chain carries TRBV7-9 and TRBJ2-3; D possibly corresponds to TRBD2 (5 bases). V was shortened by 6 bases and J by 2 bases, with 15 bases between the two germline ends. Germline-derived CDR1 and CDR2 are SEHNR and FQNEAQ (reference sequence). CDR3 size: 15 residues. CDR3 bases: TGTGCCAGCAGACCCAACGCCGGGATCACAGATACGCAGTATTTT. It codes for CASRPNAGITDTQYF.

This clonotype was counted ten times or more. The chain uses TRBV11-2 and TRBJ2-1, with TRBD1 matching over 9 bases. After removal of 5 bases from V and 4 bases from J, the junction contained 6 bases not matched to a gene. The CDR3 has 15 amino acids. Germline V gives CDR1 SGHAT, CDR2 FQNNGV. Here the CDR3 reads CASSPRDREYNEQFF. The CDR3 bases are TGTGCCAGCAGCCCCCGGGACAGGGAGTACAATGAGCAGTTCTTC. The full variable domain, rest sourced from reference TRBV11-2 and TRBJ2-1, is EAGVAQSPRYKIIEKRQSVAFWCNPISGHATLYWYQQILGQGPKLLIQFQNNGVVDDSQLPKDRFSAERLKGVDSTLKIQPAKLEDSAVYLCASSPRDREYNEQFFGPGTRLTVL.

V usage is TRBV15 and J usage is TRBJ2-3; D is perhaps TRBD2 (5 bases). There are 16 residues in the CDR3. The V end was cut by 1 base, the J end by 3 bases, with 14 bases between. The germline CDR1 and CDR2 sequences are LNHNV and YYDKDF (reference sequence). As DNA, the CDR3 is TGTGCCACCAGCAGAGCACGAGCGGCAACGACAGATACGCAGTATTTT. Protein sequence: CATSRARAATTDTQYF.

This clonotype showed up just a few times. This chain uses TRBV9 with TRBJ2-1; D may be TRBD2 (6 bases). CDR3 length equals 12 residues. V gave up 0 bases and J gave up 9 bases, with 7 bases separating them. Germline V gives CDR1 SGDLS, CDR2 YYNGEE. CDR3 in amino acids: CASSVDSGEQFF. CDR3 DNA: TGTGCCAGCAGCGTAGATAGCGGTGAGCAGTTCTTC.

This clonotype was found a few times. The rearrangement links TRBV24-1 to TRBJ2-1; possibly TRBD2 for D (6 bases). CDR1 and CDR2 (germline): KGHDR, SFDVKD. V lost 4 bases, J lost 3 bases, and 18 bases lay in between. This CDR3 has 17 residues. In nucleotides, the CDR3 is TGTGCCACCAGTGACCCCCCGGACTATCTAGGCTACAATGAGCAGTTCTTC. Translation gives CATSDPPDYLGYNEQFF.

This clonotype was detected only a few times. The chain's CDR3 is CASIPTGLGKQNTEAFF. CDR3 coding DNA: TGCGCCAGCATCCCGACAGGACTTGGAAAACAGAACACTGAAGCTTTCTTT. The chain combines TRBV23-1 with TRBJ1-1, with a possible D match to TRBD1 (6 bases). TRBV23-1 has ORF status, its function being uncertain. The CDR3 loop spans 17 amino acids. Trimming left V 7 bases short and J 1 base short, with 22 bases between.